This TCR beta chain is drawn from a study of spatial heterogeneity in lung cancer. Broader study findings: Detection of ubiquitous tumor TCRs in blood was higher at resection than follow-up.

MiXCR, applied by TCRdb to the 5' RACE reads, yields one record per CDR3 protein. The data contain 45,000 to 55,000 distinct CDR3 sequences, over 4.5% of them singletons. Germline CDR1 and CDR2: LGHDT and YNNKEL (reference sequence). Trimming took 1 base from V and 4 from J; bases not matched to a gene: 4. The CDR3 runs to 16 residues. This clonotype has ten or more counts. The antigen is undetermined. Time point described: sample taken at primary tumor resection. Whole RNA, isolated from tumor, nontumor lung or frozen PBMC, was sequenced without prior sorting. The donors comprised approximately 75 untreated early-stage non-small cell lung cancer patients.

The gene calls are TRBV3-1 and TRBJ2-6; 7 bases agree with TRBD1. The source is a male donor with early-stage non-small cell lung cancer. The sequences come from PBMCs, collected at surgery. The CDR3 DNA reads as TGTGCCAGCAGCCAAGTACAGGGGACGGGGGCCAACGTCCTGACTTTC. Encoded protein: CASSQVQGTGANVLTF.